Following are 22 T cell receptor beta chains from one sample sequenced in a study of T cells in Graves' hyperthyroidism and ophthalmopathy. From RNA transcripts, TCR beta CDR3 regions were amplified. HTBI primers drove first-round RT-PCR of the TCR CDR3. TCRdb passed the multiplex PCR reads through MiXCR, listing each CDR3 protein once. The data hold approximately 150,000 distinct CDR3 sequences, with roughly 10% observed a single time. Material for sequencing was blood. All receptors derive from a woman aged 18-29 years with Graves' hyperthyroidism that later progressed to Graves' ophthalmopathy.

Many counts were recorded for this clonotype. V gene TRBV19 combines with J gene TRBJ2-2; D is perhaps TRBD1 or TRBD2 (5 bases each). Per the germline V gene, CDR1 is LNHDA and CDR2 is SQIVND (reference sequence). CDR3 length: 17 residues. V was cut by 5 bases and J by 1 base, with 17 bases left in between. CDR3 region: CASSVGLGVGNTGELFF. The CDR3 nucleotides are TGTGCCAGTAGTGTCGGATTGGGGGTGGGGAACACCGGGGAGCTGTTTTTT.

The sample holds many counts of this clonotype. This rearrangement joins TRBV6-1 to TRBJ2-7; 9 positions agree with TRBD1. The CDR3 spans 14 residues. V trimming: 5 bases; J trimming: 3 bases; junction bases outside the gene matches: 5. Looked up from germline, CDR1 is MNHNS and CDR2 is SASEGT. CDR3 nucleotide sequence: TGTGCCAGCAGTTCCGGGGACAGGGTCTACGAGCAGTACTTC. Translated, it gives CASSSGDRVYEQYF.

This clonotype was seen ten or more times. The genes are TRBV7-9 and TRBJ1-1, with D maybe TRBD1 (5 bases). From germline, CDR1 is SEHNR and CDR2 FQNEAQ (reference sequence). V shed 5 bases and J shed 0 bases, with 10 bases lying between them. The CDR3 runs to 14 residues. CDR3 protein: CASSMGLMNTEAFF. The CDR3 coding sequence is TGTGCCAGCAGCATGGGACTGATGAACACTGAAGCTTTCTTT. Based on the CDR3 plus reference TRBV7-9 and TRBJ1-1, the full variable domain is DTGVSQNPRHKITKRGQNVTFRCDPISEHNRLYWYRQTLGQGPEFLTYFQNEAQLEKSRLLSDRFSAERPKGSFSTLEIQRTEQGDSAMYLCASSMGLMNTEAFFGQGTRLTVV.

This clonotype has a handful of counts. This may arise from a read error, as a much more abundant clone is one base away. V gene TRBV20-1 combines with J gene TRBJ1-1, with a weak D call TRBD1 (6 bases). V lost 7 bases and J 4 bases, leaving 16 bases between the germline ends. In germline, CDR1 is DFQATT, CDR2 SNEGSKA (reference sequence). The CDR3 runs to 13 residues. The CDR3 bases are TGCAGTGTTAACAGGGCCCTAGGCACTGAAGCTTTCTTT. Protein sequence: CSVNRALGTEAFF.

This clonotype was recorded a few times. The chain links TRBV14 to TRBJ2-2; D unclear. The length of the CDR3 is 17 residues. Per germline, CDR1 SGHDN and CDR2 FVKESK. The germline V and J ends were trimmed by 1 base and 1 base, with 13 bases remaining between them. CDR3 loop: CASSQGIGPGNTGELFF. CDR3 nucleotide sequence: TGTGCCAGCAGCCAAGGGATTGGTCCAGGGAACACCGGGGAGCTGTTTTTT.

The chain recombines TRBV6-1 with TRBJ2-1; TRBD1 matches at 12 bases. Germline CDR1 and CDR2: MNHNS and SASEGT. This CDR3 contains 15 residues. Unmatched junction bases numbered 5, after V lost 6 bases and J lost 5 bases. CDR3 amino acids: CASRAGTGGHNEQFF. CDR3 in DNA: TGTGCCAGCAGAGCCGGGACAGGGGGCCACAATGAGCAGTTCTTC.

This clonotype was counted ten times or more. The gene calls are TRBV9 and TRBJ1-2, with TRBD1 identical over 7 bases. The CDR3 sequence is 13 residues long. After removal of 3 bases from V and 3 bases from J, the junction contained 2 bases not matched to a gene. CDR1 is SGDLS and CDR2 is YYNGEE in the germline V gene. CDR3 protein: CASSDGTDYGYTF. The DNA of the CDR3 is TGTGCCAGCAGCGATGGGACAGACTATGGCTACACCTTC.

Comment on this clonotype: A much larger clone is a single base away; this may be a read error. The CDR3 does not end in the conserved phenylalanine or tryptophan, so this is likely a read error. The chain employs TRBV7-2 and TRBJ2-1; TRBD1 agrees at 8 bases. The length of the CDR3 is 16 residues. The germline CDR1 and CDR2 sequences are SGHTA and FQGNSA. The ends lost 4 bases at V and 3 bases at J; junction bases unmatched: 8. The CDR3 is CASSSLDRGLYNEQFS. CDR3 in DNA: TGTGCCAGCAGCTCCCTCGACAGGGGTCTCTACAATGAGCAGTTCTCC.

This clonotype has at least ten counts. The V and J genes are TRBV13 and TRBJ1-2, with 7 bases aligning to TRBD1. The V gene end was trimmed by 5 bases and the J gene end by 4 bases; junction bases not matched to a gene: 13. CDR1 and CDR2 from the germline V gene are PRHDT and FYEKMQ (reference sequence). This CDR3 comprises 16 residues. The CDR3 is CASSPQRLGQAYGYTF. The CDR3 DNA follows: TGTGCCAGCAGCCCCCAGCGTCTAGGACAGGCCTATGGCTACACCTTC. The entire variable domain, with the rest obtained from reference TRBV13 and TRBJ1-2, is as follows: AAGVIQSPRHLIKEKRETATLKCYPIPRHDTVYWYQQGPGQDPQFLISFYEKMQSDKGSIPDRFSAQQFSDYHSELNMSSLELGDSALYFCASSPQRLGQAYGYTFGSGTRLTVV.

At least ten counts were recorded for this clonotype. J is TRBJ1-3 and V is TRBV20-1; D is perhaps TRBD1 (5 bases). Trimming removed 5 bases from V and 1 base from J, with 12 bases in between. This CDR3 comprises 14 residues. Germline loops: CDR1 DFQATT, CDR2 SNEGSKA (reference sequence). CDR3 DNA sequence: TGCAGTGCTGGAACCGGGGGGTCTGGAAACACCATATATTTT. It translates to CSAGTGGSGNTIYF.

In its sample, this clonotype was seen many times. The chain recombines TRBV29-1 with TRBJ2-2; TRBD1 or TRBD2 may be the D gene (6 bases each). Per the germline V gene, CDR1 is SQVTM and CDR2 is ANQGSEA. The CDR3 has 14 residues. The ends were cut back, 0 bases at V and 8 bases at J, with 13 bases in the middle. CDR3 DNA: TGCAGCGTTGAAGATAGACGGGGGCGTGGGGAGCTGTTTTTT. This codes for CSVEDRRGRGELFF.

The sample holds many counts of this clonotype. The rearrangement uses TRBV12-3 or TRBV12-4 and TRBJ2-4; tentative D call: TRBD2 (5 bases). Trimming stripped 1 base from V and 8 bases from J, with 9 bases between. This CDR3 has 13 amino acids. This CDR3 is CASSLVRRDIQYF. The CDR3 DNA is TGTGCCAGCAGTTTAGTCAGGCGGGACATTCAGTACTTC.

The rearrangement links TRBV30 to TRBJ2-3; D gene ambiguous. Trimming took off 3 bases at V and 0 bases at J, with 7 bases between the two ends. The CDR3 is 13 amino acids. Germline V lookup: CDR1 GTSNPN, CDR2 SVGIG (reference sequence). CDR3 nucleotides: TGTGCCTGGAGGGCTACTAGCACAGATACGCAGTATTTT. Its protein is CAWRATSTDTQYF.

This clonotype has at least ten counts. The V call is TRBV28, the J call TRBJ1-4; possible D gene TRBD1, 5 bases. The CDR3 is 14 residues long. Looked up from germline, CDR1 is MDHEN and CDR2 is SYDVKM. Trimming shortened V by 10 bases and J by 6 bases, and 18 bases separated the two germline ends. The CDR3 loop is CATRGGNDYEKLFF. For the CDR3, the DNA is TGTGCCACCCGGGGGGGGAATGATTATGAAAAACTGTTTTTT.

This clonotype was seen ten or more times. V is TRBV20-1 and J is TRBJ1-1, with 8 nucleotides matching TRBD1. With 5 bases clipped from V and 4 bases from J, the junction kept 3 bases outside the gene matches. Germline V gene sequence: CDR1 DFQATT, CDR2 SNEGSKA (reference sequence). This CDR3 comprises 12 residues. CDR3 nucleotides: TGCAGTGCTCCGGACAGGGCCACTGAAGCTTTCTTT. It encodes CSAPDRATEAFF.

The rearrangement uses TRBV6-1 and TRBJ2-1; D remains unclear. This CDR3 region has 16 residues. V gave up 5 bases and J gave up 0 bases, with 14 bases separating them. The germline CDR1 and CDR2 sequences are MNHNS and SASEGT. The DNA for the CDR3 is TGTGCCAGCAGTCAATCCTTTCCCGTCTCCTACAATGAGCAGTTCTTC. Translating gives CASSQSFPVSYNEQFF.

The chain has TRBV7-2 and TRBJ2-1, with 11 bases aligning to TRBD2. Per germline, CDR1 SGHTA and CDR2 FQGNSA. V shed 4 bases, J shed 6 bases, and the junction held 5 bases outside the gene matches. The CDR3 consists of 15 residues. The CDR3 region is CASSSGTSGLNEQFF. For the CDR3, the DNA is TGTGCCAGCAGCTCGGGGACTAGCGGACTCAATGAGCAGTTCTTC.

This clonotype occurred many times. J is TRBJ1-2 and V is TRBV24-1; D is uncertain. Germline loops: CDR1 KGHDR, CDR2 SFDVKD. V gave up 4 bases and J gave up 4 bases, with 9 bases separating them. The CDR3 covers 13 residues. DNA for the CDR3: TGTGCCACCAGTGAATCCGTCTCCTATGGCTACACCTTC. Translation gives CATSESVSYGYTF.

This clonotype was counted many times. The chain has TRBV28 and TRBJ2-7; D remains ambiguous. The ends were cut back, 3 bases at V and 2 bases at J, with 11 bases in the middle. The CDR3 covers 14 residues. From germline, CDR1 is MDHEN and CDR2 SYDVKM. This CDR3 reads CASSFVARPYEQYF. The CDR3 nucleotides read TGTGCCAGCAGTTTTGTGGCAAGGCCCTACGAGCAGTACTTC.

The table lists this clonotype with many counts. This chain connects TRBV18 to TRBJ1-1; D remains unclear. V gave up 3 bases and J gave up 6 bases, with 11 bases separating them. This CDR3 spans 13 amino acids. Germline CDR1 is KGHSH and CDR2 is LQKENI. CDR3 bases: TGTGCCAGCTCACCCCGAGAGTACGCTGAAGCTTTCTTT. This codes for CASSPREYAEAFF.

There are many counts of this clonotype. The gene calls are TRBV20-1 and TRBJ2-7; 10 bases are shared with TRBD2. CDR1 DFQATT and CDR2 SNEGSKA come from the germline V gene (reference sequence). V shed 4 bases, J shed 2 bases, and the junction held 5 bases outside the gene matches. This CDR3 is 14 amino acids long. In DNA, the CDR3 is TGCAGTGCTACAGGACTAGCGGAAGCCTACGAGCAGTACTTC. It specifies CSATGLAEAYEQYF.

This clonotype was seen at least ten times. The chain links TRBV7-2 to TRBJ2-7; maybe TRBD2 (6 bases). The germline CDR1 and CDR2 sequences are SGHTA and FQGNSA. CDR3 length: 12 residues. V was clipped by 0 bases and J by 11 bases, with 11 bases between them. CDR3 amino acids: CASSLAEGWKYF. As DNA, the CDR3 is TGTGCCAGCAGCTTAGCGGAGGGATGGAAGTACTTC.